This record concerns one T cell receptor beta chain sequence. The CDR3 contains 17 residues. Trimming cost V 3 bases and J 0 bases, with 18 bases left between them. CDR1 and CDR2 (germline): SGHRS, YFSETQ. Each CDR3 protein gets one entry after TCRdb re-called the 5' RACE reads with MiXCR. The sample lists about half a million distinct CDR3 sequences; roughly 18% were seen once. The sample is drawn from a study of T-cell memory formation after mild COVID-19. The source material was PBMCs or a T cell subset sorted from them (not recorded which). This TCR derives from an adult woman who had mild COVID-19 (a few samples of this study predate the infection). Cell type and time point are not known. V and J are TRBV5-1 and TRBJ1-1; D uncertain. The DNA for the CDR3 is TGCGCCAGCAGCTCATACAACAGTCTTCTTTTGAACACTGAAGCTTTCTTT. As protein: CASSSYNSLLLNTEAFF.